This T cell receptor (beta chain) was observed in a study of T cells in Graves' hyperthyroidism and ophthalmopathy (dated by TCRdb to the late 2010s). Regarding the complete study: Peripheral blood was collected at initial diagnosis, before any treatment. TCR V-J signatures able to tell the groups apart were searched for in a discovery cohort of approximately 95 patients, of whom about 40 had Graves' ophthalmopathy and 57 had stable Graves' hyperthyroidism. An independent validation cohort of around 19 hyperthyroidism patients and 17 patients who later progressed to ophthalmopathy tested prospective prediction of ophthalmopathy. The 75 to 100 discovery patients were randomly split 7:3 into training and test sets. The study also compared thyroid tissue and blood T-cell repertoires from roughly 6 Graves' hyperthyroidism patients. After blood sampling, hyperthyroidism patients were treated with methimazole at a starting dose of 30 mg daily, and ophthalmopathy patients were treated with high-dose intravenous methylprednisolone. The paper reports TCR Vbeta CDR3 sequencing of fewer than 150 peripheral blood samples: some 41 ophthalmopathy, roughly 74 hyperthyroidism and some 17 progressor patients.

This clonotype is termed medium-sized (0.01 to 0.1%). It has no known antigen specificity. It has no much larger one-base neighbor in the sample; base qualities were not kept. On the study overall, not on this receptor specifically: Blood samples also contained most of the expanded thyroid clonotypes (frequency above 0.001), which suggests that blood repertoires may reflect thyroid immune responses. A 13 V-J signature model separated ophthalmopathy from stable hyperthyroidism, with over 85% sensitivity and roughly 82% specificity in cross-validation and 80%/75% in testing. In validation, the model predicted progression to ophthalmopathy with roughly 66% sensitivity and less than 75% specificity, a median of 6.5 months before onset. No statistical method was used to fix the sample size in advance, and group allocation was not hidden from the investigators.

The TCR beta CDR3 regions were amplified from the RNA transcripts. The TCR CDR3 was subjected to a first round of RT-PCR using the HTBI primer set and the Qiagen OneStep RT-PCR kit. The libraries were constructed in a second round of multiplex PCR and then size-selected and purified. Paired-end sequencing of the libraries was performed with 100 bp reads on an Illumina HiSeq2000. On the study's bioinformatics: SOAPnuke was used to process the raw data, with reads discarded if the reads contained adapters or uncalled bases, had a mean Phred below 15, or lacked an exact constant-primer or identifier match. High-quality paired reads were merged using COPE v1.2.5, and each unique nucleotide sequence was defined as a clonotype. Clonotypes were aligned to IMGT TRBV, TRBD and TRBJ reference segments using MiTCR v1.1. Analysis was restricted to V-J combinations with a frequency above 0.0001, which covered over 98% of repertoires. The TCS score was defined as the ratio of F50 (clonal expansion) to E x V (chaos), calculated using BLOSUM62-based TCRdist between CDR3 peptides within each V-J. Welch's t-statistics and random forest reduced approximately 520 V-J features to 10 to 15, which were used in a naive Bayes classifier (R e1071). TCRdb trimmed the raw reads at Q25, called clones with MiXCR and kept productive beta chains. Every distinct CDR3 protein forms one entry, paired with its most common genes and DNA. None of the V and J calls come from the authors' own analysis; TCRdb made them. The sample profile shows roughly 640,000 distinct CDR3 sequences; about a sixth of them were found once. Roughly 3.4% of the sample is held by the ten biggest clonotypes.

Ophthalmopathy patients had moderately to severely active disease, Clinical Activity Score of at least 3, NOSPECS grade of at least 4, and duration under 3 months. Exclusion was applied to patients with uncontrolled infections, other autoimmune diseases, pregnancy or lactation. Diagnoses relied on clinical symptoms, serum thyroxine and TRAb, thyroid ultrasound and orbital computed tomography. PBMCs were separated from 10 ml of fresh peripheral blood using Ficoll-Paque density gradient centrifugation. Total RNA was extracted using Trizol reagent, and RNA quality was assessed on an Agilent 2100 Bioanalyzer. The material sequenced was blood. The receptor was isolated from a woman aged 40-49 years with Graves' ophthalmopathy.

The CDR3 protein: CASSLIGQSGYTF. In nucleotide form, the sequence is TGTGCCAGCAGCTTAATCGGCCAAAGTGGCTACACCTTC. Rearrangement joined TRBV11-1 to TRBJ1-2; the D gene is unclear. Relative to germline, V is 2 bases shorter and J is 7 bases shorter, with 11 bases between their ends. The CDR3 contains 13 residues, cysteine and phenylalanine counted. This entry keeps only the CDR3 DNA: 39 bases, framed from base 1. Sequences SGHAT (CDR1) and FQDESV (CDR2) are obtained from the germline V gene (reference sequence).